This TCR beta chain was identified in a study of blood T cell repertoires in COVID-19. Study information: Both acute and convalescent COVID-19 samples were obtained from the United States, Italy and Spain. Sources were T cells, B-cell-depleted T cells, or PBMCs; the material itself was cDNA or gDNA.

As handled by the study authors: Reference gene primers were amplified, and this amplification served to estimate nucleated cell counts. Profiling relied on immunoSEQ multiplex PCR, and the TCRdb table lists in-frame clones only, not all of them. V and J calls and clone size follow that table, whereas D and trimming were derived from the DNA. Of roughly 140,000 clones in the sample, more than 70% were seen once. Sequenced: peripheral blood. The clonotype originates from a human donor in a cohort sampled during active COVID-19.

This CDR3 reads CASSFRRLRSYNEQFF. In DNA, the CDR3 is TGTGCCAGCAGCTTTCGCCGGTTACGCTCCTACAATGAGCAGTTCTTC. The gene calls are TRBV13 and TRBJ2-1, with unresolved D. The CDR3 is 16 amino acids. The V gene's germline CDR1 is PRHDT and CDR2 FYEKMQ (reference sequence). Trimming shortened V by 3 bases and J by 0 bases, and 12 bases separated the two germline ends.